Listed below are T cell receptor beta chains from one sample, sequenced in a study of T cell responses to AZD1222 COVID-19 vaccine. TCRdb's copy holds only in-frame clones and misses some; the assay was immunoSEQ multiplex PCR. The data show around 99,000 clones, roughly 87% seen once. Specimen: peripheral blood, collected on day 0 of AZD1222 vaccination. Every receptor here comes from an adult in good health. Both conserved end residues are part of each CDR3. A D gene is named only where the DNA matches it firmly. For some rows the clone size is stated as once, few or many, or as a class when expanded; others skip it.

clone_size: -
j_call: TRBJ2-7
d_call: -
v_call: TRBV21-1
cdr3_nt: TGTGCCAGCAGCAAAGCCTACAGGACAGGGGGGTCCGAGCAGTACTTC
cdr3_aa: CASSKAYRTGGSEQYF

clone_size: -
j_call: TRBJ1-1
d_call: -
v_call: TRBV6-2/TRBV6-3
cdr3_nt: TGTGCCAGCAGTTACGCAGGGAACACTGAAGCTTTCTTT
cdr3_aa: CASSYAGNTEAFF

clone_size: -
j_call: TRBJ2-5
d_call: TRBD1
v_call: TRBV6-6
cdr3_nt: TGTGCCAGTTCCGGGACAGGCGACCCCCAAGAGACCCAGTACTTC
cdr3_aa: CASSGTGDPQETQYF

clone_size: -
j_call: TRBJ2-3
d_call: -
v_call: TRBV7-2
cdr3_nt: TGTGCCAGCAGCTTAGTTTTGGGGACCACAGATACGCAGTATTTT
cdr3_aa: CASSLVLGTTDTQYF

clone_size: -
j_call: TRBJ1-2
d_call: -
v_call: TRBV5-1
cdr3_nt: TGCGCCAGCAGCTTGGCGACAGGAGCCAACTATGGCTACACCTTC
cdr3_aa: CASSLATGANYGYTF

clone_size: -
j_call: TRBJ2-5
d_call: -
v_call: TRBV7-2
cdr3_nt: TGTGCCAGCAGCTTATTCGGACAAGAGACCCAGTACTTC
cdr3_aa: CASSLFGQETQYF

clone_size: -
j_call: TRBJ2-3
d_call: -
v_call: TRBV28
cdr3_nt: TGTGCCAGCAGTTTATCAGGGGTAGGCACAGATACGCAGTATTTT
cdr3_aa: CASSLSGVGTDTQYF

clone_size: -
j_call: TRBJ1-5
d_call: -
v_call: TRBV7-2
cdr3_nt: TGTGCCAGCAGTGGCCGGGGGTGGAATCAGCCCCAGCATTTT
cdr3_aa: CASSGRGWNQPQHF

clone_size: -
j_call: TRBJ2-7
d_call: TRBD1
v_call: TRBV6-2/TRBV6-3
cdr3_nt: TGTGCCAGCAGTCCCTGGACAGGCTACTACGAGCAGTACTTC
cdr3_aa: CASSPWTGYYEQYF

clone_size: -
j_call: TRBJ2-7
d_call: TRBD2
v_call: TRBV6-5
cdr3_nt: TGTGCCAGCACCCGGGGGGGAGGAGACGAGCAGTACTTC
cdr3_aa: CASTRGGGDEQYF

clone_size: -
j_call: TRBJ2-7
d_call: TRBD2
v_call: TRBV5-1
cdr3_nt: TGCGCCAGCAGCTTGGCCGGCGGGGGGGCCTACGAGCAGTACTTC
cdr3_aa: CASSLAGGGAYEQYF

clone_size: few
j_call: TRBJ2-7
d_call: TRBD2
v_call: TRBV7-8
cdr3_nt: TGTGCCAGCAGCTTAAGTGGGACTAGCGGGGGGGCCCGTCAGTACGAGCAGTACTTC
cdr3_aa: CASSLSGTSGGARQYEQYF

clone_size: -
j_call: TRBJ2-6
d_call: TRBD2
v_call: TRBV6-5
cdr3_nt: TGTGCCAGCGGCCGGGAGGGCGGTGGGGCCAACGTCCTGACTTTC
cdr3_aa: CASGREGGGANVLTF

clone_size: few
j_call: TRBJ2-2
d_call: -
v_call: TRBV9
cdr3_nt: TGTGCCAGCAGCGTAGAAGGGACCGCGAACACCGGGGAGCTGTTTTTT
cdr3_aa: CASSVEGTANTGELFF

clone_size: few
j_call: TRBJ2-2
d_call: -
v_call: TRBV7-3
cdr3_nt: TGTGCCAGCAGCTCCCGGGGGACCGGGGAGCTGTTTTTT
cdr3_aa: CASSSRGTGELFF

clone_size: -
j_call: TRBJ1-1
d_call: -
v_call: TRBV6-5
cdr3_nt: TGTGCCAGCAGTCCCTTGGGGGCCCGGGGAGCTTTCTTT
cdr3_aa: CASSPLGARGAFF

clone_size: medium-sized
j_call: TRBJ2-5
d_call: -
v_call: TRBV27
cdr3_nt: TGTGCCAGCAGTTTAAAGTTGGGCGGGACGGAACAAGAGACCCAGTACTTC
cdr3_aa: CASSLKLGGTEQETQYF

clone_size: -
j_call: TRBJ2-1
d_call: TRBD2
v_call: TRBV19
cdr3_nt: TGTGCCATCGGGACTAGCGTGGGGGGTGAGCAGTTCTTC
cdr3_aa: CAIGTSVGGEQFF

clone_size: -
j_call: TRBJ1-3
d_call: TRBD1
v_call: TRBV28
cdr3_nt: TGTGCCAGCAGTTTCGACAGGGCTGGAAACACCATATATTTT
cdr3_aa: CASSFDRAGNTIYF

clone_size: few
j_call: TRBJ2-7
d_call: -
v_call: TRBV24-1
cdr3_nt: TGTGCCACCAGTGATAGACACTCTGGGTACGAGCAGTACTTC
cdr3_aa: CATSDRHSGYEQYF

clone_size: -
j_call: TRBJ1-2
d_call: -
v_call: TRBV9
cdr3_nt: TGTGCCAGCAGCGTAGACCCCTTTGACAGCCTCTATGGCTACACCTTC
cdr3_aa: CASSVDPFDSLYGYTF

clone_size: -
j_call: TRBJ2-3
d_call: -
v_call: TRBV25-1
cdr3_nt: TGTGCCAGCAGCCGAAGTCCGAGCACAGATACGCAGTATTTT
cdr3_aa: CASSRSPSTDTQYF

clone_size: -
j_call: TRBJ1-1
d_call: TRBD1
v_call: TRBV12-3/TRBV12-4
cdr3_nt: TGTGCCAGCACTCCTGACAGGGACACTGAAGCTTTCTTT
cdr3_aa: CASTPDRDTEAFF

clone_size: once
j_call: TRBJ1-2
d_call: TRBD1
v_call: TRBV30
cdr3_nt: TGTGCCTGGAGTCCTAACACAGGGGTCAATGGCTACACCTTC
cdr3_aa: CAWSPNTGVNGYTF

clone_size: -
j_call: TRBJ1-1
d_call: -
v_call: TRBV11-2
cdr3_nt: TGTGCCAGCAGCGGCCGTATAACGAACACTGAAGCTTTCTTT
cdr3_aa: CASSGRITNTEAFF

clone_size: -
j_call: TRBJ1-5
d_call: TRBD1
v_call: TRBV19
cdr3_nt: TGTGCCAGTAGTATAGCGACCGGGACAGTTGATGGTAGCAATCAGCCCCAGCATTTT
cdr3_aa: CASSIATGTVDGSNQPQHF

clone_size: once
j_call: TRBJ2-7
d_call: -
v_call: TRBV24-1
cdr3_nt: TGTGCCACCAGTGAGCACAAGACAGATGTCTACGAGCAGTACTTC
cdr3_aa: CATSEHKTDVYEQYF

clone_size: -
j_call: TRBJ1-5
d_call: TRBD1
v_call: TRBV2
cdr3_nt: TGTGCCAGCAGTGAAACAGGGGGAGCTCAGCCCCAGCATTTT
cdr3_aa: CASSETGGAQPQHF

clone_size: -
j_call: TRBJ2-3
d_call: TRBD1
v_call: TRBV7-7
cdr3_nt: TGTGCTAGCAGCTTAAGGCTGGGTGACAGGGGCGACGACACGGCGACGCAGTATTTT
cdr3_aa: CASSLRLGDRGDDTATQYF

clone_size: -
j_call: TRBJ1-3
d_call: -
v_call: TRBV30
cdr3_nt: TGTGCCTGGAGTGGACTTACCCCCTCTGGAAACACCATATATTTT
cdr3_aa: CAWSGLTPSGNTIYF

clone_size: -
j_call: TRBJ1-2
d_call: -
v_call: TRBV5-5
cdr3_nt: TGTGCCAGCAGCTTGGGGCAGAGAAACTATGGCTACACCTTC
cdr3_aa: CASSLGQRNYGYTF

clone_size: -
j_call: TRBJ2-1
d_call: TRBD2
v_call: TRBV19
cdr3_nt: TGTGCCAGTTACCCGGGGGCTAGCGGGAGTTACAATGAGCAGTTCTTC
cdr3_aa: CASYPGASGSYNEQFF

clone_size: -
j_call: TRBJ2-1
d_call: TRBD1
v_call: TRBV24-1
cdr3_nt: TGTGCCACCAGTGACCCGGGACAGAATGAGCAGTTCTTC
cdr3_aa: CATSDPGQNEQFF

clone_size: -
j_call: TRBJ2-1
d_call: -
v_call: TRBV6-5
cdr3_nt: TGTGCCAGCAACGGGGGGCCGGACGAGCAGTTCTTC
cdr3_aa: CASNGGPDEQFF

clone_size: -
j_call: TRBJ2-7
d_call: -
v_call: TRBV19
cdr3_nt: TGTGCCAGTAGAAAGGACACTTCCTACGAGCAGTACTTC
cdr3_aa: CASRKDTSYEQYF

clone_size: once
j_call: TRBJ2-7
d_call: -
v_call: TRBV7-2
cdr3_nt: TGTGCCAGCACCCCGCAGCCGTCCTACGAGCAGTACTTC
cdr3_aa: CASTPQPSYEQYF

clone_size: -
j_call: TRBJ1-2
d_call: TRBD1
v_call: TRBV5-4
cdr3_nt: TGTGCCAGCAGACCCGGGACAGGGACATATGGCTACACCTTC
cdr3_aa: CASRPGTGTYGYTF

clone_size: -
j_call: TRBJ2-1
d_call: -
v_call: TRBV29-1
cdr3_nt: TGCAGCGTTGTGAACAGTGGGAATGAGCAGTTCTTC
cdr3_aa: CSVVNSGNEQFF

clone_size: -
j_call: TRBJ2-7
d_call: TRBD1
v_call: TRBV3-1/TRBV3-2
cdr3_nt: TGTGCCAGCAGCCAAGGGACAGGGTACGAGCAGTACTTC
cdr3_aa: CASSQGTGYEQYF

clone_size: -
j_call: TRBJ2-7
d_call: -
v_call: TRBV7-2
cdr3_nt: TGTGCCAGCAGCGTGCGGGACAAAAACTACGAGCAGTACTTC
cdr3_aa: CASSVRDKNYEQYF

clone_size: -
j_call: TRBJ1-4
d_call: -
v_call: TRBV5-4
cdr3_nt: TGTGCCAGCAGCTTTGAACCAAATGAAAAACTGTTTTTT
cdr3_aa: CASSFEPNEKLFF

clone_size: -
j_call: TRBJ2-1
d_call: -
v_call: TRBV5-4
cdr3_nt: TGTGCCAGCAGCTTGGCCAGAGGTGAGCAGTTCTTC
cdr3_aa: CASSLARGEQFF

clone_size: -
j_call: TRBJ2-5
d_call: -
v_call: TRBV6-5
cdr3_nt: TGTGCCAGCAGTTACTCCTCACGGAGTACCCAGTACTTC
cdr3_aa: CASSYSSRSTQYF

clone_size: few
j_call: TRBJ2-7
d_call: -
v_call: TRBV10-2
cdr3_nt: TGCGCCAGCAGTGAGTCGAGGACAGCCGCCTACGAGCAGTACTTC
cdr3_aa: CASSESRTAAYEQYF

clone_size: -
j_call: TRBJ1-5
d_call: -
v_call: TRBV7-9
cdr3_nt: TGTGCCAGCAGCACCTCTGATCAGCCCCAGCATTTT
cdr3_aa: CASSTSDQPQHF

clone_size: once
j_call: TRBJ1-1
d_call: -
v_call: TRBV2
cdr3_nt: TGTGCCAGCAATGGCAGGACGGGGGCTGAAGCTTTCTTT
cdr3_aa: CASNGRTGAEAFF

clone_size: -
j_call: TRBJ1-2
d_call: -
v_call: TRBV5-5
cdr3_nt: TGTGCCAGCAGCTTGGCTACAGCTTACTATGGCTACACCTTC
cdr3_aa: CASSLATAYYGYTF

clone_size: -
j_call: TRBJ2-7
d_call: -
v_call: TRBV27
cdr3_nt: TGTGCCAGCAGTTTAAAGAGCAGGAGGAACGAGCAGTACTTC
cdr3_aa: CASSLKSRRNEQYF

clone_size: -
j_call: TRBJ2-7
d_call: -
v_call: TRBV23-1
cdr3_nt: TGCGCTCCACGAGGGCCCTACGAGCAGTACTTC
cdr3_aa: CAPRGPYEQYF

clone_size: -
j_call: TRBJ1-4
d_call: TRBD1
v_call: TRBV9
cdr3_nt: TGTGCCAGCAGCGTGGGACAGCCCGGCGATGAAAAACTGTTTTTT
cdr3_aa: CASSVGQPGDEKLFF

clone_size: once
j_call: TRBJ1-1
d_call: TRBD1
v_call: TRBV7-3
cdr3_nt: TGTGCCAGCAGCTCCGGACAGGACACTGAAGCTTTCTTT
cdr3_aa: CASSSGQDTEAFF

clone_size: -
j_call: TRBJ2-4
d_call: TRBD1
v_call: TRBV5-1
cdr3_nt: TGCGCCAGCAGCTTGGCAGTTCGGGACAGGGCGCCGGGAGCCAAAAACATTCAGTACTTC
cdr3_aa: CASSLAVRDRAPGAKNIQYF

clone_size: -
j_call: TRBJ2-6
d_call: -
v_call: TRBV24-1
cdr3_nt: TGTGCCACCCGGGACCCTGGGGCCAACGTCCTGACTTTC
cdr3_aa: CATRDPGANVLTF

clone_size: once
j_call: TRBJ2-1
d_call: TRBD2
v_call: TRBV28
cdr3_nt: TGTGCCAGCAGTTTAGGGAGGGCAGGGAAATACAATGAGCAGTTCTTC
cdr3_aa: CASSLGRAGKYNEQFF

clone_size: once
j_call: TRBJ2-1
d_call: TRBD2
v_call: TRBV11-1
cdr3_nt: TGTGCCAGCAGCCGACAACTAGCGGGCAATGAGCAGTTCTTC
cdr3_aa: CASSRQLAGNEQFF

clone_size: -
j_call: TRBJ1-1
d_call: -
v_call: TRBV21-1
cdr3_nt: TGTGCCAGCCCCCTCGCTCGGGATGACACTGAAGCTTTCTTT
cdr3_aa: CASPLARDDTEAFF

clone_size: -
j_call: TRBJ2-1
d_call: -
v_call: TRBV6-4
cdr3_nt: TGTGCCAGCAGTGAAAACTCCTACAATGAGCAGTTCTTC
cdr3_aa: CASSENSYNEQFF

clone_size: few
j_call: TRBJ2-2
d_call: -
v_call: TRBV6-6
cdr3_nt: TGTGCCAGCAGTTACCGGCGTACCGGGGAGCTGTTTTTT
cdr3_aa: CASSYRRTGELFF